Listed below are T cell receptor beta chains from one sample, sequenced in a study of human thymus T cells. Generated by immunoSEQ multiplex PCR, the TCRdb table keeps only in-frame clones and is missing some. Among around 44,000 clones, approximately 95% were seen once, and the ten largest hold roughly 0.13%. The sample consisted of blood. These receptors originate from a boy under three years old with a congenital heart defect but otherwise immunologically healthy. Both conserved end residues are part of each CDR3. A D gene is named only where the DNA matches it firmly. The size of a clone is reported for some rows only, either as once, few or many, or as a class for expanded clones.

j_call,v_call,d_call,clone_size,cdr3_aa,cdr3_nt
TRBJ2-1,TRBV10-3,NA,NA,CAISEDPYNEQFF,TGTGCCATCAGTGAAGACCCGTACAATGAGCAGTTCTTC
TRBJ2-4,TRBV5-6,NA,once,CASSFNARERNIQYF,TGTGCCAGCAGCTTTAATGCCAGGGAGAGGAACATTCAGTACTTC
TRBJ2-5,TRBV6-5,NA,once,CASSYRGTINQETQYF,TGTGCCAGCAGTTACAGGGGCACCATCAACCAAGAGACCCAGTACTTC
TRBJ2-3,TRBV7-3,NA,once,CASSLGGAQDTQYF,TGTGCCAGCAGCTTAGGGGGGGCTCAAGATACGCAGTATTTT
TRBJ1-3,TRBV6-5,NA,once,CASSYLSRAGNTIYF,TGTGCCAGCAGTTACCTCTCTAGGGCTGGAAACACCATATATTTT
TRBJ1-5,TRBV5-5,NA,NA,CASSLQGNQPQHF,TGTGCCAGCAGCTTACAGGGCAATCAGCCCCAGCATTTT
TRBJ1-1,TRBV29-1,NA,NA,CSVEARWENTEAFF,TGCAGCGTTGAAGCAAGGTGGGAGAACACTGAAGCTTTCTTT
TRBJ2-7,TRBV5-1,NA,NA,CASSGSSYEQYF,TGCGCCAGCAGTGGCAGCTCCTACGAGCAGTACTTC
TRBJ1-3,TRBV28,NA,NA,CASSLYSAGNTIYF,TGTGCCAGCAGTTTATACTCTGCTGGAAACACCATATATTTT
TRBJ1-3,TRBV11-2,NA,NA,CASSLRVGNTIYF,TGTGCCAGCAGCCTTCGAGTTGGAAACACCATATATTTT
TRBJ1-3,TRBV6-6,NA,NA,CASSIPLVGLGNTIYF,TGTGCCAGCAGTATACCACTGGTAGGGCTAGGAAACACCATATATTTT
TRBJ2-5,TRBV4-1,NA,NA,CASSQDRSRVQETQYF,TGCGCCAGCAGCCAAGATCGATCGAGGGTTCAAGAGACCCAGTACTTC
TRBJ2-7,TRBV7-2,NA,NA,CASSLEIVYEQYF,TGTGCCAGCAGCTTAGAGATCGTCTACGAGCAGTACTTC
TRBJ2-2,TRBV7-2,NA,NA,CASSLRNTGELFF,TGTGCCAGCAGCTTGAGGAACACCGGGGAGCTGTTTTTT
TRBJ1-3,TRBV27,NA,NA,CASSSGNTIYF,TGTGCCAGCAGTTCAGGAAACACCATATATTTT
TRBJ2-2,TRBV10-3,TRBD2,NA,CATTRTSGGDGELFF,TGTGCCACAACACGGACTAGCGGGGGGGACGGGGAGCTGTTTTTT
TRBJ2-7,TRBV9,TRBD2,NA,CASSARGTSLDEQYF,TGTGCCAGCAGCGCGAGGGGGACTAGTCTAGACGAGCAGTACTTC
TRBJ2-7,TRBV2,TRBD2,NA,CASSDGGGVYEQYF,TGTGCCAGCAGTGACGGCGGGGGGGTGTACGAGCAGTACTTC
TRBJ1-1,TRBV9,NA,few,CASSVAWGTEAFF,TGTGCCAGCAGCGTAGCGTGGGGCACTGAAGCTTTCTTT
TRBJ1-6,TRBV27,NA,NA,CATSPRGGWSPLHF,TGTGCCACTTCGCCGAGGGGGGGCTGGTCACCCCTCCACTTT
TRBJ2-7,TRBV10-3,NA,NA,CAIGGDQGPASSYEQYF,TGTGCCATCGGTGGTGACCAGGGTCCCGCCAGCTCCTACGAGCAGTACTTC
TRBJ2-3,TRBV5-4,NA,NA,CASSLERTSTDTQYF,TGTGCCAGCAGCTTGGAAAGAACTAGCACAGATACGCAGTATTTT
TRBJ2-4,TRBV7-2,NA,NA,CASSRDPKGDIQYF,TGTGCCAGCAGCCGGGACCCGAAAGGGGACATTCAGTACTTC
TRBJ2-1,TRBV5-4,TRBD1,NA,CASSFTGGRNEQFF,TGTGCCAGCAGCTTTACAGGGGGCCGCAATGAGCAGTTCTTC
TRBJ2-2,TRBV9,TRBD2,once,CASSVALSGGTGELFF,TGTGCCAGCAGCGTAGCTCTAAGCGGGGGGACCGGGGAGCTGTTTTTT
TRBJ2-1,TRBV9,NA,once,CASSFRGGGTYNEQFF,TGTGCCAGCAGCTTCCGCGGTGGGGGTACGTACAATGAGCAGTTCTTC
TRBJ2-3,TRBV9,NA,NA,CASSVGEGDTQYF,TGTGCCAGCAGCGTAGGCGAGGGGGATACGCAGTATTTT
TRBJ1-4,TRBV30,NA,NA,CAWSRPGPTNEKLFF,TGTGCCTGGAGTAGACCGGGCCCCACTAATGAAAAACTGTTTTTT
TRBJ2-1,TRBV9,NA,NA,CASSVLEGGYYNEQFF,TGTGCCAGCAGCGTATTGGAGGGCGGGTACTACAATGAGCAGTTCTTC
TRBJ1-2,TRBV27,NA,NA,CASSTTVTANYGYTF,TGTGCCAGCAGTACGACAGTTACAGCTAACTATGGCTACACCTTC
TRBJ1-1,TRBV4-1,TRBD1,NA,CASSQIWVGTGGMNTEAFF,TGCGCCAGCAGCCAAATATGGGTGGGGACAGGGGGCATGAACACTGAAGCTTTCTTT
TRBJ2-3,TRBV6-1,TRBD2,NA,CASSRLAGGPDTQYF,TGTGCCAGCAGTCGACTAGCGGGGGGGCCAGATACGCAGTATTTT
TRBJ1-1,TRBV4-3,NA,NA,CASSQAQDGTEAFF,TGCGCCAGCAGCCAGGCCCAGGATGGCACTGAAGCTTTCTTT
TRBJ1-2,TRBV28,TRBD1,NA,CASSLKGAGGYTF,TGTGCCAGCAGTTTAAAGGGGGCGGGTGGCTACACCTTC
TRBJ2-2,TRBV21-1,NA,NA,CASTPGRGGTGELFF,TGTGCCAGCACCCCAGGGCGGGGAGGCACCGGGGAGCTGTTTTTT
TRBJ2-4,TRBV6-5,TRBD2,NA,CASSYTIAGGGNIQYF,TGTGCCAGCAGTTACACGATAGCGGGGGGGGGTAACATTCAGTACTTC
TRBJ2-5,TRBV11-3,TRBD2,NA,CASSLGGGAEETQYF,TGTGCCAGCAGCTTAGGCGGGGGGGCAGAAGAGACCCAGTACTTC
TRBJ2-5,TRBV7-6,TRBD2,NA,CASSSSSGGETQYF,TGTGCCAGCAGCTCATCTAGCGGGGGTGAGACCCAGTACTTC
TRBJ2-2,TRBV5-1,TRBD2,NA,CASSSGLARTGELFF,TGCGCCAGCAGCTCGGGACTAGCGAGGACCGGGGAGCTGTTTTTT
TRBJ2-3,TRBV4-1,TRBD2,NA,CASSLGTSGRGTDTQYF,TGCGCCAGCAGCCTCGGGACTAGCGGACGGGGCACAGATACGCAGTATTTT
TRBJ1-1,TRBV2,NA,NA,CASSLLMNTEAFF,TGTGCCAGCAGTCTCCTTATGAACACTGAAGCTTTCTTT
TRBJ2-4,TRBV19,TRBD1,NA,CASRILQGGLNIQYF,TGTGCCAGTAGAATCTTACAGGGGGGATTAAACATTCAGTACTTC
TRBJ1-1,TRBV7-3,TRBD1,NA,CASSPPRTGRTEAFF,TGTGCCAGCAGCCCCCCACGGACAGGGCGAACTGAAGCTTTCTTT
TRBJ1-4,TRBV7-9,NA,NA,CASSFLNRVVGEKLFF,TGTGCCAGCAGCTTCTTGAACAGGGTGGTGGGTGAAAAACTGTTTTTT
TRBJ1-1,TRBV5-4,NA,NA,CASSLGGNTEAFF,TGTGCCAGCAGCTTGGGGGGCAACACTGAAGCTTTCTTT
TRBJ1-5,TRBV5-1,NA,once,CASSPTGTQPQHF,TGCGCCAGCAGCCCGACGGGGACACAGCCCCAGCATTTT
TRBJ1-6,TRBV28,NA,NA,CASIPGTYNSPLHF,TGTGCCAGCATCCCCGGGACATATAATTCACCCCTCCACTTT
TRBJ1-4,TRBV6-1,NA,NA,CASSESREKLFF,TGTGCCAGCAGTGAATCGCGGGAAAAACTGTTTTTT
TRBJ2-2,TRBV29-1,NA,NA,CSVEVGRETAGELFF,TGCAGCGTTGAGGTTGGCAGGGAGACGGCCGGGGAGCTGTTTTTT